A single TCR beta chain is shown here with its context. What it binds is not known. This entry comes from a study of vaccination and CD4 T cells after COVID-19. About the study: Several convalescent patients had mild and one had severe PCR-confirmed SARS-CoV-2 disease. At a median 72 days (range 14 to 241) after dose two, post-vaccine samples were obtained. Study results and caveats: Convalescent patients gained a median about 90% of their reactive clones only post-vaccination.

The Oncomine TCR Beta short-read assay was what sequenced the DNA obtained from cultured CD4+ T cells. TCRdb independently ran MiXCR on the PCR reads; one entry per CDR3 protein. Altogether 15,000 to 20,000 distinct CDR3 sequences are present, 30% to 45% being singletons, with the ten largest covering around 8%. Treatment of the sample: roughly ten-day PBMC culture with coronavirus spike peptide pools or control peptides (ViraFEST assay). The V end lost 5 bases, the J end lost 0 bases, and 14 bases lay between the germline ends. The CDR3 spans 15 residues. The germline gives CDR1 DFQATT, CDR2 SNEGSKA (reference sequence).

Material for sequencing was CD4+ T cells from blood, cultured in vitro. V and J are TRBV20-1 and TRBJ2-1, with D maybe TRBD1 (6 bases). The clonotype comes from a human donor who had recovered from COVID-19. The CDR3 DNA follows: TGCAGTGCTGAGGGGGTGGGAGTCTCCTACAATGAGCAGTTCTTC. Translating it yields CSAEGVGVSYNEQFF.